These T cell receptor beta chains were read from a single sample in a study of beta chain features in type 1 diabetes. The data were produced by immunoSEQ multiplex PCR, yet TCRdb's version contains in-frame clones alone and is incomplete. The sample has almost 350,000 clones, around a fifth seen once; the top ten hold roughly 0.045%. The sample taken for sequencing was naive CD4+ T cells from blood. The source of these receptors is a woman under 30 in good health. Each CDR3 is given with its conserved first and last residue. D genes are given only for firm matches. Clone size appears in some rows only: once, few, many, or a class for an expanded clone.

CDR3aa: CASSPDKTTGELFF; CDR3nt: TGTGCCAGCTCACCAGACAAGACCACCGGGGAGCTGTTTTTT; v_gene: TRBV18; d_gene: NA; abundance: NA; j_gene: TRBJ2-2
CDR3aa: CAWSVGAVSSPLHF; CDR3nt: TGTGCCTGGAGTGTAGGGGCAGTGTCTTCACCCCTCCACTTT; v_gene: TRBV30; d_gene: NA; abundance: NA; j_gene: TRBJ1-6
CDR3aa: CASSPRNYRRGATNEKLFF; CDR3nt: TGCGCCAGCAGCCCGCGAAATTACAGGCGCGGAGCAACTAATGAAAAACTGTTTTTT; v_gene: TRBV4-1; d_gene: NA; abundance: NA; j_gene: TRBJ1-4
CDR3aa: CASSAGLAGFQETQYF; CDR3nt: TGTGCCAGCAGCGCGGGACTAGCGGGCTTCCAAGAGACCCAGTACTTC; v_gene: TRBV9; d_gene: TRBD2; abundance: few; j_gene: TRBJ2-5
CDR3aa: CSGANTEAFF; CDR3nt: TGCAGCGGGGCCAACACTGAAGCTTTCTTT; v_gene: TRBV29-1; d_gene: NA; abundance: NA; j_gene: TRBJ1-1
CDR3aa: CASSPSGGASETQYF; CDR3nt: TGCGCCAGCAGCCCTAGCGGGGGGGCATCCGAGACCCAGTACTTC; v_gene: TRBV5-1; d_gene: TRBD2; abundance: NA; j_gene: TRBJ2-5
CDR3aa: CASRQNNSPLHF; CDR3nt: TGTGCCAGCAGACAGAATAATTCACCCCTCCACTTT; v_gene: TRBV7-2; d_gene: NA; abundance: NA; j_gene: TRBJ1-6
CDR3aa: CASSGDMNTLGGYTF; CDR3nt: TGTGCCAGCAGCGGGGACATGAATACATTGGGTGGCTACACCTTC; v_gene: TRBV5-4; d_gene: NA; abundance: NA; j_gene: TRBJ1-2
CDR3aa: CASSLNSGGANEQFF; CDR3nt: TGTGCCAGCAGTTTAAATAGCGGAGGGGCCAATGAGCAGTTCTTC; v_gene: TRBV2; d_gene: NA; abundance: NA; j_gene: TRBJ2-1
CDR3aa: CASSTHRDGYTF; CDR3nt: TGTGCCAGCAGCACCCACAGGGATGGCTACACCTTC; v_gene: TRBV5-4; d_gene: NA; abundance: few; j_gene: TRBJ1-2
CDR3aa: CAWSELAAQYF; CDR3nt: TGTGCCTGGAGTGAACTAGCAGCGCAGTACTTC; v_gene: TRBV30; d_gene: NA; abundance: many; j_gene: TRBJ2-7
CDR3aa: CASSLGGTRGAGELFF; CDR3nt: TGTGCCAGCAGCTTAGGGGGAACTCGGGGAGCCGGGGAGCTGTTTTTT; v_gene: TRBV7-2; d_gene: NA; abundance: few; j_gene: TRBJ2-2
CDR3aa: CASSDSTGNYGYTF; CDR3nt: TGTGCCAGCAGTGATTCGACAGGGAACTATGGCTACACCTTC; v_gene: TRBV25-1; d_gene: TRBD1; abundance: NA; j_gene: TRBJ1-2
CDR3aa: CASGPGGGGETQYF; CDR3nt: TGTGCTAGTGGCCCCGGAGGGGGGGGAGAGACCCAGTACTTC; v_gene: TRBV12-5; d_gene: NA; abundance: NA; j_gene: TRBJ2-5
CDR3aa: CASSQPLASGRATEQFF; CDR3nt: TGCGCCAGCAGCCAACCCCTGGCTAGCGGGAGGGCCACTGAGCAGTTCTTC; v_gene: TRBV4-1; d_gene: TRBD2; abundance: NA; j_gene: TRBJ2-1
CDR3aa: CAMGTSGGLGETQYF; CDR3nt: TGTGCCATGGGGACTAGCGGAGGGCTAGGAGAGACCCAGTACTTC; v_gene: TRBV10-3; d_gene: TRBD2; abundance: few; j_gene: TRBJ2-5
CDR3aa: CASSWDKSTDTQYF; CDR3nt: TGTGCCAGCAGCTGGGACAAGAGCACAGATACGCAGTATTTT; v_gene: TRBV5-4; d_gene: NA; abundance: few; j_gene: TRBJ2-3